What follows describes a single T cell receptor beta chain. Its specificity is not known. The identical CDR3 is also encoded by other nucleotide sequences in the sample. These data come from a study of shared clonotypes between healthy human individuals. General study points: About 5% of naive CD4 clonotypes were shared across several donors. Clonotype sharing among donors likely depends on sequencing depth.

The authors split each subset's genomic DNA evenly across several immunoSEQ plates. Original handling: Filtering of immunoSEQ junctional sequences could not match full-length read filtering. Clones were sequenced by immunoSEQ multiplex PCR, and TCRdb holds only the in-frame ones, with some missing. V, J and clone size were drawn from that table, and D and trimming were deduced from the DNA. The table lists about 870,000 clones, almost 95% of them singletons, with 24% in the top ten. CD45RO-negative CD8 cells positively selected for CCR7 made up the naive population, which excluded terminally differentiated effector memory CD45RA+ cells. Unmatched junction bases numbered 5, after V lost 4 bases and J lost 5 bases. Germline loops: CDR1 SGHRS, CDR2 YFSETQ. This CDR3 region has 15 residues.

The sample taken for sequencing was naive CD8+ T cells sorted from blood. The sequence came from a man between 25 and 39 years old in good health. This chain connects TRBV5-1 to TRBJ2-7, with 14 bases aligning to TRBD2. For the CDR3, the DNA is TGCGCCAGCAGCGAGGGACTAGCGGGAGAAAACGAGCAGTACTTC. Protein product: CASSEGLAGENEQYF.